This T cell receptor (beta chain) originates from a study of blood T cell repertoires in COVID-19. Study in general: The cDNA or gDNA used as material had been derived from T cells, B-cell-depleted T cells, or PBMCs.

Measured with immunoSEQ multiplex PCR; TCRdb has only the in-frame clones, and not every one. The sample yields 300,000 or so clones, around 90% seen once. The CDR3 sequence is 17 residues long. The trim removed 0 bases at V and 2 bases at J, leaving 8 bases unmatched. Germline-derived CDR1 and CDR2 are KGHSH and LQKENI. The receptor was derived from a woman between 40 and 50 years old with acute or convalescent COVID-19. Sequencing used peripheral blood. V usage is TRBV18 and J usage is TRBJ2-3, with TRBD1 matching 7 bases. The CDR3 sequence is CASSPPGQRSFTDTQYF. The CDR3 DNA follows: TGTGCCAGCTCACCACCGGGACAGAGGTCGTTCACAGATACGCAGTATTTT.